These 5 T cell receptor beta chains originate from one sample sequenced in a study of blood T cell repertoires in COVID-19. Method: immunoSEQ multiplex PCR; TCRdb's copy keeps in-frame clones and lacks some. The data show under 250,000 clones, 80% to 95% seen once. The sample comprised peripheral blood. These receptors were obtained from a man in his 60s with COVID-19, enrolled during active disease.

V usage is TRBV29-1 and J usage is TRBJ2-2; 8 positions agree with TRBD2. CDR1 and CDR2 (germline): SQVTM, ANQGSEA. The CDR3 loop spans 16 amino acids. The trim removed 1 base at V and 5 bases at J, leaving 9 bases unmatched. CDR3 sequence: CSVEGLVGRGTGELFF. In DNA, the CDR3 is TGCAGCGTTGAAGGGCTCGTCGGGAGGGGTACCGGGGAGCTGTTTTTT.

This clone was picked up a small number of times. The chain carries TRBV12-3 or TRBV12-4 and TRBJ1-1; D is unresolved. The CDR3 is 12 amino acids. V dropped 6 bases and J dropped 0 bases, with 5 bases sitting between them. Written as DNA, the CDR3 is TGTGCCAGCAGACAGTTGAACACTGAAGCTTTCTTT. Amino acid sequence: CASRQLNTEAFF.

Regarding this clone: Other DNA variants within this sample encode the same CDR3. The CDR3 protein is CASSQVRGEQYF. As DNA, the CDR3 is TGTGCCAGCAGCCAAGTCAGGGGCGAGCAGTACTTC. The chain uses TRBV3-1 (or the pseudogene TRBV3-2) and TRBJ2-7; a possible D gene is TRBD1 (6 bases). Germline CDR1 and CDR2: LGHDT and YNNKEL (reference sequence). The V gene lost 1 base and the J gene lost 6 bases, with 7 bases spanning the gap. This CDR3 spans 12 amino acids.

The CDR3 nucleotides are TGTGCCAGCAGTTTAGGGCAGGGCCGCTATGGCTACACCTTC. Translation gives CASSLGQGRYGYTF. The rearrangement joins TRBV27 to TRBJ1-2; D might be TRBD1 (5 bases). In germline, CDR1 is MNHEY, CDR2 SMNVEV (reference sequence). CDR3 length equals 14 residues. V lost 2 bases and J 4 bases, leaving 11 bases between the germline ends.

The chain uses TRBV7-6 and TRBJ1-5, with a tentative D call TRBD1 (5 bases). V was cut by 1 base and J by 5 bases, with 12 bases left in between. The CDR3 sequence is 15 residues long. The germline V gene encodes CDR1 SGHVS and CDR2 FNYEAQ. The CDR3 coding sequence is TGTGCCAGCAGCTTAGAGGCCAGCAGGGATCAGCCCCAGCATTTT. Translating gives CASSLEASRDQPQHF.